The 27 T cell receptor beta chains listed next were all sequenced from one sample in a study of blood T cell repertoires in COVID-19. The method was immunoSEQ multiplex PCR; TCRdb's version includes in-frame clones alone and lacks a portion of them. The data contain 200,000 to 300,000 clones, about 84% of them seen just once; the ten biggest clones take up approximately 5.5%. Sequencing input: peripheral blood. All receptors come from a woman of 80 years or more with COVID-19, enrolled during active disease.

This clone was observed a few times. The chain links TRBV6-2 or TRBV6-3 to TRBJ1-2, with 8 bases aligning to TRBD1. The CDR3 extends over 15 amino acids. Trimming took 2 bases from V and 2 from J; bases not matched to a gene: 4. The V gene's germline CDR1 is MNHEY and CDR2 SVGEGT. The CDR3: CASSYSRTGNYGYTF. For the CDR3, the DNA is TGTGCCAGCAGTTACAGCCGGACAGGGAACTATGGCTACACCTTC.

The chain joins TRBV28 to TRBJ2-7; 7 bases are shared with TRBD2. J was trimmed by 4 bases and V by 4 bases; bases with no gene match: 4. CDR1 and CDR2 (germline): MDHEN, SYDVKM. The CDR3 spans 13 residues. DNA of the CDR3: TGTGCCAGCAGTTCCATGGGAGGGTACGAGCAGTACGTC. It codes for CASSSMGGYEQYV.

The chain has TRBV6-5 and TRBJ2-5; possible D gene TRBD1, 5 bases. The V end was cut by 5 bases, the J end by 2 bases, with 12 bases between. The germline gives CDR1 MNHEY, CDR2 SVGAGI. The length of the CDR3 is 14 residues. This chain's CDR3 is CASSTRQIQETQYF. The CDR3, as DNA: TGTGCCAGCAGTACGCGACAGATACAAGAGACCCAGTACTTC.

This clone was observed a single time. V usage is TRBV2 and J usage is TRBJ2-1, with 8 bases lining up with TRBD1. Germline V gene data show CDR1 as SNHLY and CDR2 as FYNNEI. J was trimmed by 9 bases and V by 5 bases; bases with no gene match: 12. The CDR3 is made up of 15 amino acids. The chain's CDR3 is CASSITGNRGTEQFF. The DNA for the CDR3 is TGTGCCAGCAGTATAACCGGAAACAGGGGGACTGAGCAGTTCTTC.

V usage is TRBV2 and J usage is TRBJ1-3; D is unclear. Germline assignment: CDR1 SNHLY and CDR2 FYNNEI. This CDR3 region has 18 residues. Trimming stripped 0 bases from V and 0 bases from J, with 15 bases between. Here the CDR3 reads CASSEALRWANSGNTIYF. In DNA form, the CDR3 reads TGTGCCAGCAGTGAAGCGCTTCGGTGGGCTAACTCTGGAAACACCATATATTTT.

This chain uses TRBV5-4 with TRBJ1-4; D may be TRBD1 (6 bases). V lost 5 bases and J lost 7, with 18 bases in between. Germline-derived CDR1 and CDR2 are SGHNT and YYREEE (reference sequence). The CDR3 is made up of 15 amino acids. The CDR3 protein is CASSSARGLSEKLFF. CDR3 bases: TGTGCCAGCAGTTCCGCCAGGGGACTATCTGAAAAACTGTTTTTT.

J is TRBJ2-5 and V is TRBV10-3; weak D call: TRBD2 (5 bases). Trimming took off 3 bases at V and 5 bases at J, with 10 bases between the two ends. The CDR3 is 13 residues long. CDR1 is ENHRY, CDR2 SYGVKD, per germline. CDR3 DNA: TGTGCCATCAGTGAAGGGAGTTTGGAGACCCAGTACTTC. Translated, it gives CAISEGSLETQYF.

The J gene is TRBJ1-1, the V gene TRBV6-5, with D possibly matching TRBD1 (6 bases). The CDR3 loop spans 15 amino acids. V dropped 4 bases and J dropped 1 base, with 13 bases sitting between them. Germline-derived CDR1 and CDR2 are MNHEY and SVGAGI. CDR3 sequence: CASSWGTLTNTEAFF. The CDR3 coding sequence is TGTGCCAGCAGTTGGGGGACATTAACGAACACTGAAGCTTTCTTT.

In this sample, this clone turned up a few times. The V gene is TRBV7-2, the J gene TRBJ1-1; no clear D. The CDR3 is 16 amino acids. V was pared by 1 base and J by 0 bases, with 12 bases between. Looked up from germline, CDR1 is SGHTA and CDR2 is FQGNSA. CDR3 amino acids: CASSLGRFRMNTEAFF. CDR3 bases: TGTGCCAGCAGCTTAGGTCGTTTCAGGATGAACACTGAAGCTTTCTTT.

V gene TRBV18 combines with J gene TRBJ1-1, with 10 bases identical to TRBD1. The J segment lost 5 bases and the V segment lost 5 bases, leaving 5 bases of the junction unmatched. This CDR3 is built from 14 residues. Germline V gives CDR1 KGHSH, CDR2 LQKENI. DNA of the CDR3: TGTGCCAGCTCATCCGGACAGGGGGTGACTGAAGCTTTCTTT. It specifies CASSSGQGVTEAFF.

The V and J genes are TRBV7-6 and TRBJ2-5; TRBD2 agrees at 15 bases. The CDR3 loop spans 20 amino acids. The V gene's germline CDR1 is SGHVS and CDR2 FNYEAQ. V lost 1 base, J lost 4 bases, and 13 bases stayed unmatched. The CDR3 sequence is CASSLVVAGLAGGRGETQYF. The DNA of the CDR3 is TGTGCCAGCAGCTTAGTTGTCGCGGGACTAGCGGGGGGAAGGGGAGAGACCCAGTACTTC.

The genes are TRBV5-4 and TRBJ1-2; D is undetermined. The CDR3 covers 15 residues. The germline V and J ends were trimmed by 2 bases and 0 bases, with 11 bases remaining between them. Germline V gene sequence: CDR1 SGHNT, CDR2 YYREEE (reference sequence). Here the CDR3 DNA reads TGTGCCAGCAGCTTCCCCCTGACATCTAACTATGGCTACACCTTC. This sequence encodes CASSFPLTSNYGYTF. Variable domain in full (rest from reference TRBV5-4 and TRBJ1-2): ETGVTQSPTHLIKTRGQQVTLRCSSQSGHNTVSWYQQALGQGPQFIFQYYREEENGRGNFPPRFSGLQFPNYSSELNVNALELDDSALYLCASSFPLTSNYGYTFGSGTRLTVV.

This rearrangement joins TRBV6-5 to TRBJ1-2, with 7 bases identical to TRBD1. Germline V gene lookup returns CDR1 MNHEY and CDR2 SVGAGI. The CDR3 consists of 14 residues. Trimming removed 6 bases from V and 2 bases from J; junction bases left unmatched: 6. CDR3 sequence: CASSSPGQNYGYTF. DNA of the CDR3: TGTGCCAGCAGCTCACCGGGACAGAACTATGGCTACACCTTC.

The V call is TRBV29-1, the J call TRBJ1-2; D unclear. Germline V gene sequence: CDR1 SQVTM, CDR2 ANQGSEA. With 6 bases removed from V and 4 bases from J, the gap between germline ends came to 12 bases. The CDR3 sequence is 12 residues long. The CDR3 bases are TGCAGCGTCGTACGGGCGGGCTATGGCTACACCTTC. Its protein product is CSVVRAGYGYTF.

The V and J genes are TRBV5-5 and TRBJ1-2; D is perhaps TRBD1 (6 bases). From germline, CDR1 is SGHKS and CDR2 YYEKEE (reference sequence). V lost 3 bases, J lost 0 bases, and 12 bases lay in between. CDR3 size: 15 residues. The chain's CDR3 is CASSWMDSSNYGYTF. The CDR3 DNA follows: TGTGCCAGCAGCTGGATGGACAGCTCTAACTATGGCTACACCTTC.

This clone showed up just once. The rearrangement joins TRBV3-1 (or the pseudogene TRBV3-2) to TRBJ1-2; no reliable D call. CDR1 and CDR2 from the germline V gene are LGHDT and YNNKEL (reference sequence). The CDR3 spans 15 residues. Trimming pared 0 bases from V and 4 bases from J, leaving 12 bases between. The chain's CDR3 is CASSQDPRQPYGYTF. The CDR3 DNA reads TGTGCCAGCAGCCAAGACCCCAGGCAGCCCTATGGCTACACCTTC.

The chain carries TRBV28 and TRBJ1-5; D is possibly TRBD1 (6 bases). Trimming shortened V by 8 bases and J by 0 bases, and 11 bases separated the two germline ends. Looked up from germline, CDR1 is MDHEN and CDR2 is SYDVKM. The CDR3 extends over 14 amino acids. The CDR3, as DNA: TGTGCCAGCTTTAAAGGGGGTAGCAATCAGCCCCAGCATTTT. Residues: CASFKGGSNQPQHF.

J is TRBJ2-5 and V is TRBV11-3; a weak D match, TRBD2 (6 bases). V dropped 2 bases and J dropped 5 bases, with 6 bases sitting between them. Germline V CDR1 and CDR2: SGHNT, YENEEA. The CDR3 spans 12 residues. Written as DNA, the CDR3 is TGTGCCAGCAGCTTACGGGGGGAGACCCAGTACTTC. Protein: CASSLRGETQYF. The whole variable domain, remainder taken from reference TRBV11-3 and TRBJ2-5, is EAGVVQSPRYKIIEKKQPVAFWCNPISGHNTLYWYLQNLGQGPELLIRYENEEAVDDSQLPKDRFSAERLKGVDSTLKIQPAELGDSAVYLCASSLRGETQYFGPGTRLLVL.

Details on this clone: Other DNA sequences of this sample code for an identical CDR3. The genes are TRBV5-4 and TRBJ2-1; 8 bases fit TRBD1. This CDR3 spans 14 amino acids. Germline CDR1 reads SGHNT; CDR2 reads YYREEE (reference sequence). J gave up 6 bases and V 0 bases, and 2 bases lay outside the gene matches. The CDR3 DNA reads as TGTGCCAGCAGCTTGGGTGGACAGGGCAATGAGCAGTTCTTC. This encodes CASSLGGQGNEQFF. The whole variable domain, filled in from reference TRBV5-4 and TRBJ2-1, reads ETGVTQSPTHLIKTRGQQVTLRCSSQSGHNTVSWYQQALGQGPQFIFQYYREEENGRGNFPPRFSGLQFPNYSSELNVNALELDDSALYLCASSLGGQGNEQFFGPGTRLTVL.

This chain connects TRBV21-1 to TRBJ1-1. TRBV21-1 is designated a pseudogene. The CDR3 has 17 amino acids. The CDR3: CASSKAQGGVRGTEAFF. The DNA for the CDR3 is TGTGCCAGCAGCAAAGCCCAGGGAGGGGTTAGGGGCACTGAAGCTTTCTTT.

The CDR3 here is CASSPGPGDTQYF. Here the CDR3 DNA reads TGTGCCAGCTCACCAGGGCCAGGAGATACGCAGTATTTT. V is TRBV18 and J is TRBJ2-3, with no clear D. Germline values: CDR1 KGHSH, CDR2 LQKENI. The CDR3 has 13 residues. With 2 bases removed from V and 5 bases from J, the gap between germline ends came to 8 bases.

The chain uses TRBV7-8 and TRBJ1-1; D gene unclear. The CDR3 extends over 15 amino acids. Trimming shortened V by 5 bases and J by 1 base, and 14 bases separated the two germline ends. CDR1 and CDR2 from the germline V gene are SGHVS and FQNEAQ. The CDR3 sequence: CASSLRTDSNTEAFF. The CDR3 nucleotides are TGTGCCAGCAGCCTAAGGACGGACTCGAACACTGAAGCTTTCTTT. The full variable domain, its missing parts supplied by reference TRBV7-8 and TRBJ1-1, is GAGVSQSPRYKVAKRGQDVALRCDPISGHVSLFWYQQALGQGPEFLTYFQNEAQLDKSGLPSDRFFAERPEGSVSTLKIQRTQQEDSAVYLCASSLRTDSNTEAFFGQGTRLTVV.

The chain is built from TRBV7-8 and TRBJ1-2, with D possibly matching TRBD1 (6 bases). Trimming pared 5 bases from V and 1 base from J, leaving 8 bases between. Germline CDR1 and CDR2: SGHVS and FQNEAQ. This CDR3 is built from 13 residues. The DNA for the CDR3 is TGTGCCAGCAGCCGGGACAATAACTATGGCTACACCTTC. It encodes CASSRDNNYGYTF. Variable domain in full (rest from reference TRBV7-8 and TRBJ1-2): GAGVSQSPRYKVAKRGQDVALRCDPISGHVSLFWYQQALGQGPEFLTYFQNEAQLDKSGLPSDRFFAERPEGSVSTLKIQRTQQEDSAVYLCASSRDNNYGYTFGSGTRLTVV.

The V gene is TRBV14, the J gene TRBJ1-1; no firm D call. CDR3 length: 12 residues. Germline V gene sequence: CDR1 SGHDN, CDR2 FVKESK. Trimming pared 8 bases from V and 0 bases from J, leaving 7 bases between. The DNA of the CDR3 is TGTGCCAGCGGCGAGGTGAACACTGAAGCTTTCTTT. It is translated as CASGEVNTEAFF.

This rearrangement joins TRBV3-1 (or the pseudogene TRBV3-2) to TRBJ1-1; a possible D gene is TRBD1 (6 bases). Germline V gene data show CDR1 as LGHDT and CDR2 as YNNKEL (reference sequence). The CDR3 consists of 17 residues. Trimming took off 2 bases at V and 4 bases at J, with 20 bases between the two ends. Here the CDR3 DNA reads TGTGCCAGCAGCCAAACTGTGACAGGTTTCCGGGGCACTGAAGCTTTCTTT. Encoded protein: CASSQTVTGFRGTEAFF.

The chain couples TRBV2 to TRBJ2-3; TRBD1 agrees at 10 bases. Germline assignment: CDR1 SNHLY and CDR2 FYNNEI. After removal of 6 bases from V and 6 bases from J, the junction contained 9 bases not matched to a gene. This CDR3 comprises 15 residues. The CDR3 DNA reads TGTGCCAGCAGCACAGACAGGGGGCGATACGATACGCAGTATTTT. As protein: CASSTDRGRYDTQYF.

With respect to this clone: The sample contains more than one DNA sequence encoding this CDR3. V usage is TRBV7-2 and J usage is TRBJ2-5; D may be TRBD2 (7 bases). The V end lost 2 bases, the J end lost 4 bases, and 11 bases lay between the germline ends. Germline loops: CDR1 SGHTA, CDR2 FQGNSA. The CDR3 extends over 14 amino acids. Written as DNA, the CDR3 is TGTGCCAGCAGCTTATCGGGGGGCCGAGAGACCCAGTACTTC. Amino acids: CASSLSGGRETQYF.